The entry below describes one T cell receptor beta chain. No antigen is known for it. Germline CDR1 is SGHTA and CDR2 is FQGTGA. The CDR3 loop spans 15 amino acids. Germline trimming cut 5 bases from V and 2 bases from J; bases unmatched to any gene: 6. The data were obtained in a study of cytomegalovirus exposure and HLA in healthy donors. Study-level findings and limits: Reports described diagnosis of cytomegalovirus status by the classifier as highly specific and sensitive.

This PCR relied on a set of 60 Vbeta primers and 13 Jbeta primers. Here immunoSEQ multiplex PCR was the method, and the copy in TCRdb shows in-frame clones only, minus some. This sample's table reports about 70,000 clones. The material sequenced was PBMCs. The TCR originated in a female donor in good health and CMV-seropositive. The chain employs TRBV7-3 and TRBJ2-1; 7 nucleotides align to TRBD2. The CDR3 nucleotides are TGTGCCAGCAGCGTCAGCGGGGAAACCTACAATGAGCAGTTCTTC. It specifies CASSVSGETYNEQFF.